The 8 T cell receptor beta chains presented below share a single source sample, sequenced in a study of blood T cell repertoires in COVID-19. The repertoire was sequenced with immunoSEQ multiplex PCR; TCRdb's copy has only in-frame clones and lacks some. The sample consists of 300,000 to 400,000 clones, roughly nine tenths of them appearing once. Material: peripheral blood. Source of these receptors: a woman aged 30 to 39 with COVID-19, enrolled during active disease.

V is TRBV6-5 and J is TRBJ1-4; 9 bases fit TRBD1. Per the germline V gene, CDR1 is MNHEY and CDR2 is SVGAGI. This CDR3 comprises 14 residues. With V trimmed by 7 bases and J by 7 bases, 7 bases remained unmatched. CDR3 nucleotide sequence: TGTGCCAGCACCAACTGGACAGGGGTTGAAAAACTGTTTTTT. Translation: CASTNWTGVEKLFF.

The rearrangement joins TRBV9 to TRBJ1-5; unclear D gene. The CDR3 consists of 13 residues. Per the germline V gene, CDR1 is SGDLS and CDR2 is YYNGEE. The V and J ends lost 4 bases and 4 bases respectively, with 9 bases between them. The CDR3 sequence: CASSPRANQPQHF. CDR3 coding DNA: TGTGCCAGCAGCCCCCGAGCGAATCAGCCCCAGCATTTT.

DNA for the CDR3: TGCGCCAGCAGCCCCGCGGGGGCGGGCACAGATACGCAGTATTTT. Its protein is CASSPAGAGTDTQYF. The V and J genes are TRBV4-3 and TRBJ2-3, with a weak D call TRBD2 (7 bases). Trimming took off 4 bases at V and 1 base at J, with 12 bases between the two ends. CDR1 is LGHNA, CDR2 YSLEER, per germline. The CDR3 has 15 amino acids.

The chain carries TRBV11-2 and TRBJ2-4, with 11 bases that match TRBD2. V gave up 4 bases and J gave up 7 bases; unmatched junction bases: 6. This CDR3 has 15 amino acids. Germline-derived CDR1 and CDR2 are SGHAT and FQNNGV. The CDR3 bases are TGTGCCAGCAGCTCTAGCGGGAGGATGGGGAACATTCAGTACTTC. As protein: CASSSSGRMGNIQYF.

The chain carries TRBV19 and TRBJ1-1; D is undetermined. The V end was cut by 3 bases, the J end by 4 bases, with 12 bases between. Germline CDR1 LNHDA, CDR2 SQIVND (reference sequence). This CDR3 has 14 amino acids. The CDR3: CASSMDGLGTEAFF. The CDR3, as DNA: TGTGCCAGTAGTATGGATGGACTAGGCACTGAAGCTTTCTTT.

J is TRBJ2-5 and V is TRBV3-1 (or the pseudogene TRBV3-2); TRBD2 is a possible D gene (6 bases). V was clipped by 1 base and J by 2 bases, with 11 bases between them. The CDR3 consists of 15 residues. CDR1 and CDR2 (germline): LGHDT, YNNKEL (reference sequence). The CDR3 sequence: CASSQGFAGQETQYF. For the CDR3, the DNA is TGTGCCAGCAGCCAAGGGTTCGCGGGACAAGAGACCCAGTACTTC.

V is TRBV19 and J is TRBJ1-4, with 7 bases lining up with TRBD1. Germline V gene data show CDR1 as LNHDA and CDR2 as SQIVND (reference sequence). The CDR3 runs 16 residues. The V and J ends lost 5 bases and 4 bases, in that order; junction bases with no gene match: 10. The CDR3 nucleotides read TGTGCCAGTAGTCGGCCTTGGGACAGAATTAATGAAAAACTGTTTTTT. It encodes CASSRPWDRINEKLFF.

V usage is TRBV28 and J usage is TRBJ2-7; D gene ambiguous. Germline CDR1 MDHEN, CDR2 SYDVKM. V was shortened by 5 bases and J by 2 bases, with 13 bases between the two germline ends. The CDR3 covers 14 residues. For the CDR3, the DNA is TGTGCCAGCAGTCCGATTGGCGGTCCCTACGAGCAGTACGTC. Translating it yields CASSPIGGPYEQYV.